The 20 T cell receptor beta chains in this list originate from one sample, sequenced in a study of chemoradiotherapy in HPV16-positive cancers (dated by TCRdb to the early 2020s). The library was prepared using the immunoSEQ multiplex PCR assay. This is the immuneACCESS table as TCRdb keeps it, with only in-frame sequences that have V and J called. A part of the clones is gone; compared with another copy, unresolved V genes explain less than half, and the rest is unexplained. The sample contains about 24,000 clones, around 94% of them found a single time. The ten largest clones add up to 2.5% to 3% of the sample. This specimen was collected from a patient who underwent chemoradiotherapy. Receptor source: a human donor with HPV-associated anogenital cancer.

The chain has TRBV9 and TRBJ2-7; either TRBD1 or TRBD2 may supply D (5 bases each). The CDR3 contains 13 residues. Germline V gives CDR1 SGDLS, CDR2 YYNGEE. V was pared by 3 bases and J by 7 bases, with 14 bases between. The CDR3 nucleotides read TGTGCCAGCAGCGAGGGACCTTCGGGGGAGCAGTACTTC. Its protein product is CASSEGPSGEQYF.

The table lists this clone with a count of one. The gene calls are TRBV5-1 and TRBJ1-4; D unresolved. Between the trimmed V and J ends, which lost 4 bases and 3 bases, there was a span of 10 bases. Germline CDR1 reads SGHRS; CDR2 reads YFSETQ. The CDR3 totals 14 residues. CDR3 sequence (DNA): TGCGCCAGCAGCCCCGCCTCCGCTAATGAAAAACTGTTTTTT. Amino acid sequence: CASSPASANEKLFF.

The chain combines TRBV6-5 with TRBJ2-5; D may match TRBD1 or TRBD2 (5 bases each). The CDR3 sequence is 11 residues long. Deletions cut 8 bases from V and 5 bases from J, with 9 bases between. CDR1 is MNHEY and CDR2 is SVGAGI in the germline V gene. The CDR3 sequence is CASGWGETQYF. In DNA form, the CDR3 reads TGTGCCAGCGGCTGGGGGGAGACCCAGTACTTC.

The CDR3 DNA follows: TGTGCCAGCAGTTCCTGGCGGGGCCAGGGCACTGAAGCTTTCTTT. This sequence encodes CASSSWRGQGTEAFF. The chain carries TRBV28 and TRBJ1-1, with D possibly being TRBD1 (5 bases). Trimming took off 4 bases at V and 4 bases at J, with 16 bases between the two ends. Germline V gene data show CDR1 as MDHEN and CDR2 as SYDVKM. The CDR3 is 15 amino acids.

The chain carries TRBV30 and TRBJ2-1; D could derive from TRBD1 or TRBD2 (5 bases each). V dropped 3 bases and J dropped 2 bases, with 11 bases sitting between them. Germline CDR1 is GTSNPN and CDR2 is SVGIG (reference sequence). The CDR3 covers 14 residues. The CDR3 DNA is TGTGCCTGGAGGCGGTGGGGGACCTACAATGAGCAGTTCTTC. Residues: CAWRRWGTYNEQFF.

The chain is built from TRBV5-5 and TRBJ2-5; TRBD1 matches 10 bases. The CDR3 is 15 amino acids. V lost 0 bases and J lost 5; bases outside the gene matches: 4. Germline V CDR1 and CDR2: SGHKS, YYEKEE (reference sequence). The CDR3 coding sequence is TGTGCCAGCAGCTTGGAGACAGGGGGCCTTGAGACCCAGTACTTC. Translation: CASSLETGGLETQYF.

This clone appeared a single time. The CDR3 loop is CASSTSGRSSYEQYF. The CDR3, as DNA: TGTGCCAGCAGTACCTCCGGGCGGAGCTCCTACGAGCAGTACTTC. The chain carries TRBV6-5 and TRBJ2-7, with D uncertain. Deletions cut 5 bases from V and 0 bases from J, with 14 bases between. The CDR3 is 15 amino acids. The germline V gene has CDR1 MNHEY and CDR2 SVGAGI.

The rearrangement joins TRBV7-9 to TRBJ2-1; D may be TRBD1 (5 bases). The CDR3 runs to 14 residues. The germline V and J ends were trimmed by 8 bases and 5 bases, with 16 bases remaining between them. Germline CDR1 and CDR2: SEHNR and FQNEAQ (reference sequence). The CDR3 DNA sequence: TGTGCCAGCCCCGGCTGGGGCCTCAACAATGAGCAGTTCTTC. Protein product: CASPGWGLNNEQFF.

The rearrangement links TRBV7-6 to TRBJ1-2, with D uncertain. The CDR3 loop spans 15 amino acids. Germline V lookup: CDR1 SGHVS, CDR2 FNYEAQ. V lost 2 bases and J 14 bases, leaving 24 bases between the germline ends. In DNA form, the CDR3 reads TGTGCCAGCAGCTTAACAAAAAGGGCAGACCTCCCGTGGACCTTC. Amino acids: CASSLTKRADLPWTF. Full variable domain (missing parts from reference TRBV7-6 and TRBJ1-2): GAGVSQSPRYKVTKRGQDVALRCDPISGHVSLYWYRQALGQGPEFLTYFNYEAQQDKSGLPNDRFSAERPEGSISTLTIQRTEQRDSAMYRCASSLTKRADLPWTFGSGTRLTVV.

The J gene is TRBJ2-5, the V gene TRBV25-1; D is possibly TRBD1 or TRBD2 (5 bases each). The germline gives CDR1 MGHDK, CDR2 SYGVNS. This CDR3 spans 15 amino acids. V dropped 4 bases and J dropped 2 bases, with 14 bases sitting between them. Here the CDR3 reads CASSALFGAQETQYF. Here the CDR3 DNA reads TGTGCCAGCAGTGCACTTTTCGGGGCACAAGAGACCCAGTACTTC.

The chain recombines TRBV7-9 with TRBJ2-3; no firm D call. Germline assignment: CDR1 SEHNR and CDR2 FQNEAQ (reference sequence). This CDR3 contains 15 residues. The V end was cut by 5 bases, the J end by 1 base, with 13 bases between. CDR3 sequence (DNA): TGTGCCAGCAGCCAGTCCGGCCCCGGCACAGATACGCAGTATTTT. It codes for CASSQSGPGTDTQYF.

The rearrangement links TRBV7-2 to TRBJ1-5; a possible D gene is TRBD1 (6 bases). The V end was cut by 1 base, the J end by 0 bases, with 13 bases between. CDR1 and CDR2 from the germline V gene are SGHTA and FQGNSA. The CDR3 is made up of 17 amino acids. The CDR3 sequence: CASSLVTGSLSNQPQHF. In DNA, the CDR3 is TGTGCCAGCAGCTTAGTGACAGGCTCACTTAGCAATCAGCCCCAGCATTTT.

The CDR3 sequence is CASSLARGYEQFF. CDR3 coding DNA: TGTGCCAGCAGCTTGGCCCGGGGTTATGAGCAGTTCTTC. The J gene is TRBJ2-1, the V gene TRBV5-6, with D perhaps TRBD2 (5 bases). The CDR3 spans 13 residues. Germline V lookup: CDR1 SGHDT, CDR2 YYEEEE. V shed 0 bases and J shed 8 bases, with 9 bases lying between them.

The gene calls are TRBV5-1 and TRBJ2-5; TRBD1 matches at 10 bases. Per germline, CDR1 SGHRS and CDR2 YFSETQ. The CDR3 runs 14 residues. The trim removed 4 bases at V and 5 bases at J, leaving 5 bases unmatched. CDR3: CASSRQGAKETQYF. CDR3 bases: TGCGCCAGCAGCCGACAGGGGGCTAAGGAGACCCAGTACTTC.

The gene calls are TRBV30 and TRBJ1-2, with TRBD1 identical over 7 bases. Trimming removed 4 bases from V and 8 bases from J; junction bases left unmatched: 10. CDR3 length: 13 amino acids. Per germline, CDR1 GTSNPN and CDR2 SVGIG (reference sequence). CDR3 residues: CAWNRGGVSGYTF. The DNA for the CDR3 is TGTGCCTGGAACCGAGGGGGCGTGAGCGGCTACACCTTC.

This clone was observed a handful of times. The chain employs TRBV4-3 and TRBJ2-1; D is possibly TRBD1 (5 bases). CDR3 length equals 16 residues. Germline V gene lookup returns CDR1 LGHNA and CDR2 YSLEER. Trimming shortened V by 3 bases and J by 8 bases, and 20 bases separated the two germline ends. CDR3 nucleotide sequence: TGCGCCAGCAGCCAGAGGACACACCCAAAAGGCGATGAGCAGTTCTTC. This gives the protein CASSQRTHPKGDEQFF.

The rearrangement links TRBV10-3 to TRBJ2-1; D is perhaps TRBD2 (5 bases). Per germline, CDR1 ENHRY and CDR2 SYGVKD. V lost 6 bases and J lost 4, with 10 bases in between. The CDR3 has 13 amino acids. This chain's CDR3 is CAISSREYNEQFF. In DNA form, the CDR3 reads TGTGCCATCAGCTCCCGGGAATACAATGAGCAGTTCTTC.

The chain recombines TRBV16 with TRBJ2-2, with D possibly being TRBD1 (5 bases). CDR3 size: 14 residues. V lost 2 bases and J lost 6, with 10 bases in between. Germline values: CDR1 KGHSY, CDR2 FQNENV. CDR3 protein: CASSQTGQAGELFF. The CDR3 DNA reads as TGTGCCAGCAGCCAAACCGGACAAGCCGGGGAGCTGTTTTTT.

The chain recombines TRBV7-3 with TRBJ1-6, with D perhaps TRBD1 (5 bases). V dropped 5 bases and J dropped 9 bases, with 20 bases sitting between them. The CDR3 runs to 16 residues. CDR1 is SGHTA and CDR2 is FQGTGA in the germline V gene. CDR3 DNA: TGTGCCAGCAGCCAAGGGGCGGCAGGCCCCAGTTCACCCCTCCACTTT. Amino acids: CASSQGAAGPSSPLHF.

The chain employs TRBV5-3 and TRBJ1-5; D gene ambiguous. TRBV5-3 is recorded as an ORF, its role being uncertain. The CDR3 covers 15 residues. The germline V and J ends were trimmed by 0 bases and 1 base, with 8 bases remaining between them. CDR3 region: CARSLEGRSNQPQHF. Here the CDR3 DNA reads TGTGCCAGAAGCTTGGAAGGGAGAAGCAATCAGCCCCAGCATTTT.